Listed below are T cell receptor beta chains from one sample, sequenced in a study of blood T cell repertoires in COVID-19. Assay used: immunoSEQ multiplex PCR; TCRdb lists only in-frame clones, some missing. The sample holds approximately 200,000 clones, around 86% seen once. Input material: peripheral blood. The receptors derive from a man aged 45-65 years with acute or convalescent COVID-19. Each CDR3 is given with its conserved first and last residue. A D gene is named only where the DNA matches it firmly. Part of the rows lack a size; the others show once, few, many or a class for expanded clones.

len	j_gene	d_gene	v_gene	abundance	CDR3nt	CDR3aa
15	TRBJ2-2	.	TRBV28	.	TGTGCCAGTCGACCCAGCAGGGAGAACACCGGGGAGCTGTTTTTT	CASRPSRENTGELFF
16	TRBJ1-3	.	TRBV30	.	TGTGCCTCCACCCTTGGGGCACAGCGCTCTGGAAACACCATATATTTT	CASTLGAQRSGNTIYF
15	TRBJ1-2	.	TRBV5-8	.	TGTGCCAGCAGCCCGGAAGGGGCCTCTTCCTATGGCTACACCTTC	CASSPEGASSYGYTF
16	TRBJ1-6	.	TRBV4-1	.	TGCGCCAGCAGCCAAGATACCAGGCGGGTCGGATCACCCCTCCACTTT	CASSQDTRRVGSPLHF
15	TRBJ1-2	TRBD1	TRBV5-4	.	TGTGCCAGCAGCTGGGACAGGGAGCCTTCCTCCGGCTACACCTTC	CASSWDREPSSGYTF
16	TRBJ1-4	.	TRBV7-8	.	TGTGCCAGCAGCTTAGCCTTACCCAGGGGCGGCGAAAAACTGTTTTTT	CASSLALPRGGEKLFF
14	TRBJ1-2	TRBD1	TRBV24-1	medium-sized	TGTGCCACCAGTGATGCGACAGGGTATCATGGCTACACCTTC	CATSDATGYHGYTF
14	TRBJ2-5	TRBD1	TRBV12-5	.	TGTGCTAGTGGTTGGACAGGGGCGGGAGAGACCCAGTACTTC	CASGWTGAGETQYF
12	TRBJ2-7	.	TRBV10-2	.	TGCGCCAGCAGTGAGGGCGGTTACGAGCAGTACTTC	CASSEGGYEQYF
15	TRBJ1-2	.	TRBV2	.	TGTGCCAGCAGTGAAAGACAGGCGTTGATATATGGCTACACCTTC	CASSERQALIYGYTF
14	TRBJ1-4	.	TRBV19	.	TGTGCCAGTTCCCGGACTTACACTAGGGAAAAACTGTTTTTT	CASSRTYTREKLFF
14	TRBJ1-6	.	TRBV6-5	.	TGTGCCACTGGTCTCGACAGCTATAATTCACCCCTCCACTTT	CATGLDSYNSPLHF
13	TRBJ2-1	.	TRBV12-3/TRBV12-4	.	TGTGCCAGCAGTTTAGTACAGGGCTATGAGCAGTTCTTC	CASSLVQGYEQFF
15	TRBJ2-7	TRBD1	TRBV5-5	.	TGTGCCAGCAGCTGGGGACAGGGTAGTTCCTACGAGCAGTACTTC	CASSWGQGSSYEQYF
18	TRBJ1-1	.	TRBV5-1	.	TGCGCCAGCAGCTATCCTAGGGCCTTACAGGACATGAACACTGAAGCTTTCTTT	CASSYPRALQDMNTEAFF
13	TRBJ1-2	.	TRBV12-3/TRBV12-4	.	TGTGCCAGCAGCCCCCCCCGGGTCGAAGGCTACACCTTC	CASSPPRVEGYTF
12	TRBJ1-1	.	TRBV19	.	TGTGCCAGTAGGGGGAGGGGCACTGAAGCTTTCTTT	CASRGRGTEAFF
15	TRBJ2-5	TRBD1	TRBV24-1	.	TGTGCCACCAGTGCCACAACAGGGGCCCAAGAGACCCAGTACTTC	CATSATTGAQETQYF
14	TRBJ1-2	.	TRBV21-1	.	TGTGCCAGCATGGACAGCCGTCGGGGTTATGGCTACACCTTC	CASMDSRRGYGYTF
13	TRBJ1-5	.	TRBV9	.	TGTGCCAGCAGCGTGGGACACAGCCAGCCCCAGCATTTT	CASSVGHSQPQHF
18	TRBJ2-1	TRBD1	TRBV27	.	TGTGCCAGCAGTAACAGGGGCCAGGTTATGGGGGCCTACAATGAGCAGTTCTTC	CASSNRGQVMGAYNEQFF
12	TRBJ2-7	.	TRBV6-6	.	TGTGCCAGCAGCGACCGTAGCGACGAGCAGTACTTC	CASSDRSDEQYF
14	TRBJ1-5	.	TRBV2	.	TGTGCCAGCAGTATGGGCGGGGAAAATCAGCCCCAGCATTTT	CASSMGGENQPQHF
18	TRBJ2-6	TRBD1	TRBV4-1	.	TGCGCCAGCAGCCAGAGGAGGACAGGAACCTCTGGGGCCAACGTCCTGACTTTC	CASSQRRTGTSGANVLTF
14	TRBJ1-1	.	TRBV6-5	.	TGTGCCAGCACCCCACTTATGAGGAACACTGAAGCTTTCTTT	CASTPLMRNTEAFF
15	TRBJ2-6	.	TRBV7-9	few	TGTGCCAGCATCCGTAGTTCCTCTGGGGCCAACGTCCTGACTTTC	CASIRSSSGANVLTF
13	TRBJ1-6	TRBD1	TRBV11-3	.	TGTGCCAGCAGCTCACAGGGGAATTCACCCCTCCACTTT	CASSSQGNSPLHF
15	TRBJ1-1	TRBD1	TRBV10-2	.	TGCGCCAGCAGGGGACAGGGAAGGGTGAACACTGAAGCTTTCTTT	CASRGQGRVNTEAFF
18	TRBJ2-7	TRBD1	TRBV25-1	.	TGTGCCAGCAGTGTCCGATCCGGGACAGGGGGCCCCTCCTACGAGCAGTACTTC	CASSVRSGTGGPSYEQYF
14	TRBJ2-7	TRBD1	TRBV2	.	TGTGCCAGCAAGACCGGGACAGAGAGTTACGAGCAGTACTTC	CASKTGTESYEQYF
15	TRBJ1-6	.	TRBV24-1	.	TGTGCCACCAGCGGTCTTGGGGTGGGAGATTCACCCCTCCACTTT	CATSGLGVGDSPLHF
15	TRBJ1-5	TRBD1	TRBV2	few	TGTGCCAGCCGGGGACAGGGGGCGGGATGGCAGCCCCAGCATTTT	CASRGQGAGWQPQHF
11	TRBJ2-1	TRBD1	TRBV29-1	.	TGCAGCGTTCGTGGACAGGGCCAGCAGTTCTTC	CSVRGQGQQFF
15	TRBJ2-7	.	TRBV7-8	.	TGTGCCAGCAGCGCCCGTCCGGACAACTCCTACGAGCAGTACTTC	CASSARPDNSYEQYF
17	TRBJ1-4	TRBD1	TRBV5-1	.	TGCGCCAGCAGCTTGGGGGGTACAGGGGCAACTAATGAAAAACTGTTTTTT	CASSLGGTGATNEKLFF
15	TRBJ2-7	TRBD1	TRBV7-2	.	TGTGCCAGCAGCCAAAGACAGGGTGGGACCTACGAGCAGTACTTC	CASSQRQGGTYEQYF
13	TRBJ1-1	.	TRBV9	.	TGTGCCAGCAGCGTCGAGAGTAGCACTGAAGCTTTCTTT	CASSVESSTEAFF
15	TRBJ2-3	TRBD2	TRBV25-1	.	TGTGCCAGCAGTCACCGCGGGGGGGGTCCAGATACGCAGTATTTT	CASSHRGGGPDTQYF
15	TRBJ2-5	TRBD2	TRBV20-1	few	TGCAGTGCTAGTCCGACTAGCGGGAGCCAAGAGACCCAGTACTTC	CSASPTSGSQETQYF
14	TRBJ1-4	TRBD1	TRBV5-1	.	TGCGCCAGCAGCTCCGGGACAGTGAATGAAAAACTGTTTTTT	CASSSGTVNEKLFF